This TCR beta chain was identified in a study of T cell responses to AZD1222 COVID-19 vaccine. As for the study in general: Analyses pooled second doses at about 4 or about 12 weeks.

Between the trimmed V and J ends, which lost 4 bases and 0 bases, there was a span of 13 bases. The germline V gene has CDR1 LGHDT and CDR2 YNNKEL (reference sequence). The CDR3 consists of 16 residues. Sequencing was performed with immunoSEQ multiplex PCR; in TCRdb, only in-frame clones are kept and a portion is missing. Among roughly 120,000 clones listed, around 92% were seen once. This specimen was peripheral blood, taken on day 0 of AZD1222 vaccination. This clonotype was obtained from an adult in good health. The V call is TRBV3-1 (or the pseudogene TRBV3-2), the J call TRBJ2-1; no firm D call. CDR3 DNA sequence: TGTGCCAGCAGCCCTCAGAGGAATTTCTCCTACAATGAGCAGTTCTTC. Its protein product is CASSPQRNFSYNEQFF.